This T cell receptor (beta chain) was observed in a study of long-term antiretroviral therapy in people with HIV. Version v3.0 of the immunoSEQ assay was performed at survey level. Produced via immunoSEQ multiplex PCR; TCRdb's table is partial and in-frame only. The profile shows approximately 35,000 clones, 80% to 90% of them singletons. The table lists this clone with a count of one. Unmatched junction bases numbered 10, after V lost 6 bases and J lost 8 bases. The CDR3 length is 16 residues. Germline lookup yields CDR1 LNHDA and CDR2 SQIVND (reference sequence). This specimen consisted of unsorted PBMCs, obtained 2.2 years after starting antiretroviral therapy. V usage is TRBV19 and J usage is TRBJ1-4; 12 bases match TRBD1. The TCR was taken from a man between 18 and 29 years old with HIV. CDR3 region: CASSYGDRGRGEKLFF. The CDR3 bases are TGTGCCAGTAGCTACGGGGACAGGGGGCGCGGGGAAAAACTGTTTTTT.